This is a list of T cell receptor beta chains from one sample in a study of OX40 agonist ivuxolimab in advanced cancers. Using immunoSEQ multiplex PCR, the repertoire was profiled, and TCRdb retains in-frame clones only, with some absent. Altogether 100,000 or so clones are present, under 95% being singletons, with the ten largest covering about 0.7%. Sequences were derived from CD4+ or CD8+ T cells sorted from blood, sampled in a trial of the OX40 agonist ivuxolimab. The receptor set was obtained from an adult with an advanced solid tumor such as melanoma, head and neck, liver or kidney cancer. CDR3s leave out the opening cysteine and the closing phenylalanine or tryptophan. Clone size is given for some rows only: seen once, a few or many times, or a class if the clone is expanded.

-	TRBV28	12	ASSGRLSNQPQH
-	TRBV9	12	ASSPGGAQETQY
-	TRBV27	14	ASSLYGTGNTGELF
-	TRBV11-2	14	ASSSRQGALEQTQY
-	TRBV5-4	14	ASSLVSGASYNEQF
-	TRBV5-1	13	ASSVQPGTAYGYT
few	TRBV21-1	16	ASSNKYSGTGYAYTIY
-	TRBV7-2	11	ASSFGQGREQY
-	TRBV18	12	ASSQGLAAYEQY
-	TRBV5-1	11	ASSLGQQETQY